This TCR beta chain derives from a study of OX40 agonist ivuxolimab in advanced cancers. Trimming removed 6 bases at V and 4 bases at J, with 24 bases between. This CDR3 comprises 17 residues. CDR1 and CDR2 from the germline V gene are MGHRA and YSYEKL. Many counts were recorded for this clone. Clones were sequenced by immunoSEQ multiplex PCR, and TCRdb holds only the in-frame ones, with some missing. The data show approximately 51,000 clones, over 65% seen once. The source of this sequence is an adult with an advanced solid tumor such as melanoma, head and neck, liver or kidney cancer. This rearrangement joins TRBV4-1 to TRBJ1-1; D is unresolved. Sequences were derived from CD4+ or CD8+ T cells sorted from blood, sampled in a trial of the OX40 agonist ivuxolimab. The CDR3 region is CASRPLVVPSLGTEAFF. The CDR3 DNA reads as TGCGCCAGCAGGCCCCTCGTCGTTCCGTCGTTGGGCACTGAAGCTTTCTTT.